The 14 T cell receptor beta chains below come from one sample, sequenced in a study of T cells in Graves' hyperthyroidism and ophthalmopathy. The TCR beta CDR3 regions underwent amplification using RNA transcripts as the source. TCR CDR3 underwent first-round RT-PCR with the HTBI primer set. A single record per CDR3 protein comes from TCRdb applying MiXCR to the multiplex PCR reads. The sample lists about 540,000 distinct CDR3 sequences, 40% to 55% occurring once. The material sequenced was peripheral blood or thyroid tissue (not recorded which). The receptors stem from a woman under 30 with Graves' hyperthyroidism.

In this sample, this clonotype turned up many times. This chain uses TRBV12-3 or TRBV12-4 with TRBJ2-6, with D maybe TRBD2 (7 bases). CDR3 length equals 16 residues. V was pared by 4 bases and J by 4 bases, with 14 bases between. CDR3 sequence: CASSSIGGRGANVLTF. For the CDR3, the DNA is TGTGCCAGCAGTTCCATCGGGGGGCGCGGGGCCAACGTCCTGACTTTC.

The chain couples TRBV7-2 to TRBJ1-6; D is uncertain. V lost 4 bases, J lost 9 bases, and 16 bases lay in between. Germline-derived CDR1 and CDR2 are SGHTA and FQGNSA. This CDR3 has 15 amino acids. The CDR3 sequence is CASSSSNTGSSPLHF. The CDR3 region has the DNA TGTGCCAGCAGCTCCTCGAACACCGGGAGTTCACCCCTCCACTTT. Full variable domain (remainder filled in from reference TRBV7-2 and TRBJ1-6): GAGVSQSPSNKVTEKGKDVELRCDPISGHTALYWYRQSLGQGLEFLIYFQGNSAPDKSGLPSDRFSAERTGGSVSTLTIQRTQQEDSAVYLCASSSSNTGSSPLHFGNGTRLTVT.

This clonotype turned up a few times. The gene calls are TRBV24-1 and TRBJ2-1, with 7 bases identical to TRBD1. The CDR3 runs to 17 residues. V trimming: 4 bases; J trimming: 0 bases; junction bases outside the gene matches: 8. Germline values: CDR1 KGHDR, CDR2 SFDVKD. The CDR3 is CATSDRSRDSSYNEQFF. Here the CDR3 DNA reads TGTGCCACCAGTGACCGGTCACGGGACAGCTCCTACAATGAGCAGTTCTTC.

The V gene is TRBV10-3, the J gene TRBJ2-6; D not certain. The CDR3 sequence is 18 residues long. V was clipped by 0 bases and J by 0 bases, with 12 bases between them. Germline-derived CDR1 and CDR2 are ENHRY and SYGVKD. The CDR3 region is CAISESGQVLSGANVLTF. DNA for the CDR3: TGTGCCATCAGTGAGTCTGGGCAGGTTCTCTCTGGGGCCAACGTCCTGACTTTC.

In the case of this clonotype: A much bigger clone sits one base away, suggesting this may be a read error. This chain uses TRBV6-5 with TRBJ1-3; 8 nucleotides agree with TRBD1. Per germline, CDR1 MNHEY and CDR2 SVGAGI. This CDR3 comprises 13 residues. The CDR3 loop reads CAGSDRGGNTIYF. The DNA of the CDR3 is TGTGCCGGCAGTGACAGGGGCGGAAACACCATATATTTT.

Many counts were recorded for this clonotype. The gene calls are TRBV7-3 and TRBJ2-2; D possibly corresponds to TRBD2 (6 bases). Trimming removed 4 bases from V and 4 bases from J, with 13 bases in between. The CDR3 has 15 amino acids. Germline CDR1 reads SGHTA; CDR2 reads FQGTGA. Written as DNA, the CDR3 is TGTGCCAGCAGCTCGGGACTTGGGGGCACCGGGGAGCTGTTTTTT. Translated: CASSSGLGGTGELFF.

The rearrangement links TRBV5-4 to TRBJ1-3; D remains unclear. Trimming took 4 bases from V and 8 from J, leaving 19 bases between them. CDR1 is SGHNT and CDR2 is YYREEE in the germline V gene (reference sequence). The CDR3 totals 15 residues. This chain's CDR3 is CASSPGISGGYTIYF. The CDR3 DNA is TGTGCCAGCAGCCCGGGGATTTCGGGAGGCTACACCATATATTTT. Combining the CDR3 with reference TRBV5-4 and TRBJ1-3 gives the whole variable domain ETGVTQSPTHLIKTRGQQVTLRCSSQSGHNTVSWYQQALGQGPQFIFQYYREEENGRGNFPPRFSGLQFPNYSSELNVNALELDDSALYLCASSPGISGGYTIYFGEGSWLTVV.

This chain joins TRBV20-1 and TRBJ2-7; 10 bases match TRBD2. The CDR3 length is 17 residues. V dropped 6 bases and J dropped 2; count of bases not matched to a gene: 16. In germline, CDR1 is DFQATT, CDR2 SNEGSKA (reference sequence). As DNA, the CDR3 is TGCAGTGCAAGGCGGTCCAGGACTAGCGGTAGAACCTACGAGCAGTACTTC. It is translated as CSARRSRTSGRTYEQYF.

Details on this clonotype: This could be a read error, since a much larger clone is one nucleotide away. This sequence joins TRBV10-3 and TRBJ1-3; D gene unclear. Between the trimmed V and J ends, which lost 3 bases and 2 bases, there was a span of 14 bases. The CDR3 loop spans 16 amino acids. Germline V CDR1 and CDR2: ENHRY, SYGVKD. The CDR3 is CAISERARGPGNTIYF. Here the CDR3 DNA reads TGTGCCATCAGTGAAAGAGCTCGCGGCCCTGGAAACACCATATATTTT.

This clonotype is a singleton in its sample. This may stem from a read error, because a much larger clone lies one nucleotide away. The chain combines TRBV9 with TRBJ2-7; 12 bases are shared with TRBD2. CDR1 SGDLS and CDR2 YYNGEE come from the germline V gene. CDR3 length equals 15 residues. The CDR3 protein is CVSSVGLAGPYEQYF. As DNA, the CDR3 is TGTGTCAGCAGCGTAGGACTAGCGGGACCTTACGAGCAGTACTTC.

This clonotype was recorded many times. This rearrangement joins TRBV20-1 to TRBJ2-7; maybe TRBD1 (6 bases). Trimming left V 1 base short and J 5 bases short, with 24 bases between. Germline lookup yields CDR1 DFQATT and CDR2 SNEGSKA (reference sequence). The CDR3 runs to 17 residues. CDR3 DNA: TGCAGTGCTAGAGGACAGGCGAGGGGCCTTGGGTCAAACGAGCAGTACTTC. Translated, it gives CSARGQARGLGSNEQYF.

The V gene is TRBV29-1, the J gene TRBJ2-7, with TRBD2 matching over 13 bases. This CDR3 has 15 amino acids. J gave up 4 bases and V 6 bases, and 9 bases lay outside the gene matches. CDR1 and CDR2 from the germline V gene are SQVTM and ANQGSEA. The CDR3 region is CSVGGLAGDIYEQYF. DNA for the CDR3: TGCAGCGTCGGCGGACTAGCGGGAGACATATACGAGCAGTACTTC.

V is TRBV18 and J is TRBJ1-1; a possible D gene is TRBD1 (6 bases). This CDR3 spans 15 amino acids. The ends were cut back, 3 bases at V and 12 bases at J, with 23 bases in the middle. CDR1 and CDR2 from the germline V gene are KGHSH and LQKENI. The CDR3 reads CASSPQGDSGAEPFF. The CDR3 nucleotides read TGTGCCAGCTCACCCCAGGGTGACTCAGGGGCTGAGCCTTTCTTT.

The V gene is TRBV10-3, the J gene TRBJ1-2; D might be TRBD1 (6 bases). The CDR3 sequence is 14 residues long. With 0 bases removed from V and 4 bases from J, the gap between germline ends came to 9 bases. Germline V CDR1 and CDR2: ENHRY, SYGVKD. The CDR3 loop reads CAISESGGVYGYTF. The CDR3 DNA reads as TGTGCCATCAGTGAGTCAGGGGGAGTCTATGGCTACACCTTC.